This TCR beta chain was identified in a study of CD8 T cells in ankylosing spondylitis. Whole-study findings and limits: Among TCR beta sequences, a motif of several highly homologous variants appeared characteristic of ankylosing spondylitis blood. From matched ankylosing spondylitis synovial fluid, disease-linked clones were reportedly recovered at significantly enriched levels.

This clonotype was seen repeatedly, ten times or more. The target antigen is unknown. Molecular-barcoded quantitative 5'-RACE produced these TCR beta libraries. TCRdb processed the 5' RACE reads anew with MiXCR; each CDR3 protein has one entry. This table has fewer than 350,000 distinct CDR3 sequences, about 9.9% appearing once. Trimming took 7 bases from V and 2 from J, leaving 15 bases between them. The length of the CDR3 is 14 residues. CDR1 is SQVTM, CDR2 ANQGSEA, per germline. The sequence was obtained from a female donor with ankylosing spondylitis or in good health (not recorded which). Sample: blood, either unsorted or a sorted T cell fraction (not recorded which). The J gene is TRBJ2-1, the V gene TRBV29-1; the D gene is possibly TRBD2 (6 bases). The CDR3 region has the DNA TGCAGCGGCGGACCCGGGAGCGCCTACAATGAGCAGTTCTTC. This gives the protein CSGGPGSAYNEQFF.